This T cell receptor (beta chain) was recovered during a study of T cells after yellow fever vaccination (dated by TCRdb to 2018 to 2020). The study in broad terms: Libraries from fractions with low cell numbers were prepared with the SMART-Seq v4 Ultra Low Input RNA kit. Two healthy male donors made up the cohort, one aged 18 to 29 years and the other aged 30 to 39 years. Blood was drawn at multiple timepoints before and after primary and secondary immunization, with bulk PBMC replicates and cell subsets isolated. To track T-cell clones before and after primary and booster YFV17D yellow fever vaccination, bulk TCR alpha and beta repertoires were sequenced longitudinally.

Interpreted using the paper, the treatment or condition label stands for: live attenuated yellow fever vaccine strain. A standard Ficoll-Paque protocol was used to isolate PBMCs from peripheral blood. Dynabeads CD4 and CD8 positive selection kits were used to isolate the CD4 and CD8 T-cell fractions. RNA was extracted with TriZol from bulk PBMCs, CD4 and CD8 fractions, and dextramer-positive and dextramer-negative fractions. Sequencing instrument: Illumina NovaSeq 6000. TCR cDNA was synthesized by 5'RACE template switching, which introduced a universal primer site and unique molecular identifiers. Priming of cDNA synthesis was performed from both the TCR alpha and TCR beta constant segments. Libraries were amplified in two PCR steps, with sample barcodes and sequencing adapters added in the second step. Sequencing of the libraries was done on either Illumina HiSeq 2500 (2x100 bp) or NovaSeq (2x150 bp). In the original analysis: MIGEC handled demultiplexing of reads and collapsing into UMI consensus sequences, while MiXCR performed V(D)J alignment. Clonotypes responding to the vaccine were identified with edgeR on replicate PBMC samples, with the criteria of FDR below 0.01 and a log2 fold change above 5 up to day 15. Each bulk clonotype was labeled CD4 or CD8 based on which sequenced repertoire, CD4 or CD8, contained the clonotype at higher abundance. Clones were called with MiXCR by TCRdb after fastp trimmed the public reads at Q25, and only in-frame beta chains were retained. When rows share a CDR3 protein, they turn into one entry using the most common DNA and genes. The V and J calls were determined by TCRdb, not by the authors. The sample table lists approximately 330,000 distinct CDR3 sequences, approximately 13% of them with a count of one. Roughly 3.1% of the sample is in the top ten clones.

Only one count was recorded for this clonotype. Its recognized antigen is unknown. The input lacks base qualities; no much larger clone sits a single base away. A single read offers scant evidence. The CDR3 runs 19 residues from the cysteine to the phenylalanine. The retained sequence is limited to the CDR3, 57 bases, with the frame set at the first base. Taken from the germline V gene (reference sequence), the CDR1 and CDR2 loops are MNHEY and SMNVEV. Trimming removed 0 bases from V and 0 bases from J, leaving 15 bases between the germline ends. Here is what the overall study found, with its caveats: Only a couple of donors were included in the study, so the extent to which the findings can be generalized is limited. The secondary T-cell response was weaker than the primary response but faster, peaking on day 5 instead of day 15. A small fraction of clonotypes appeared in both the CD4 and CD8 compartments, likely as a result of convergent recombination. FACS-sorted repertoires could contain abundant contaminating clonotypes from the bulk population, so computational filtering was required. After the booster, most of the clones that had expanded following primary vaccination were detected again (approximately 96% of CD4 and around 90% of CD8), which suggests that memory was broadly maintained.

Material: CD4+ T cells sorted from PBMCs, obtained 15 days after the yellow fever booster vaccination. The source is a man aged 18 to 35 who received the YFV17D yellow fever vaccine. The rearrangement combines TRBV27 with TRBJ1-6; the D segment cannot be called with confidence. The CDR3 loop reads CASSLSYYGASSYNSPLHF. The DNA reads as follows: TGTGCCAGCAGTTTATCGTACTATGGTGCCAGCTCCTATAATTCACCCCTCCACTTT.